The entry below gives a single T cell receptor beta chain sequence along with its context. The sample has other DNA sequences that encode this CDR3 too. These data come from a study of blood T cell repertoires in COVID-19. The data were produced by immunoSEQ multiplex PCR, yet TCRdb's version contains in-frame clones alone and is incomplete. This table has approximately 230,000 clones, 85% to 90% appearing once. The CDR3 runs 14 residues. The germline CDR1 and CDR2 sequences are SNHLY and FYNNEI. V was pared by 6 bases and J by 8 bases, with 11 bases of the junction left unmatched. The chain recombines TRBV2 with TRBJ1-2, with TRBD1 matching over 8 bases. Sequencing used PBMCs or T cells enriched from blood (not recorded which). This TCR came from a man aged 35 to 55 who had recovered from COVID-19. The CDR3 region is CASSDRGLGYGYTF. CDR3 in DNA: TGTGCCAGCAGCGACAGGGGTTTGGGCTACGGCTACACCTTC.